The 20 T cell receptor beta chains listed next were all sequenced from one sample in a study of blood T cell repertoires in COVID-19. Sequenced by immunoSEQ multiplex PCR; TCRdb stores in-frame clones only, minus some. The sample holds around 250,000 clones, around four fifths seen once. Sequencing was carried out using peripheral blood. The receptors were sampled from a man aged 40-50 years with active or convalescent COVID-19.

This sequence joins TRBV6-5 and TRBJ2-1; 9 bases align to TRBD1. With V trimmed by 8 bases and J by 4 bases, 9 bases remained unmatched. The CDR3 runs to 15 residues. Per the germline V gene, CDR1 is MNHEY and CDR2 is SVGAGI. CDR3 in DNA: TGTGCCAGCGCTATCGACAGGGGGGGTTACAATGAGCAGTTCTTC. Its protein product is CASAIDRGGYNEQFF.

V and J are TRBV3-1 (or the pseudogene TRBV3-2) and TRBJ1-4, with a weak D call TRBD1 (6 bases). With 6 bases removed from V and 4 bases from J, the gap between germline ends came to 12 bases. The CDR3 length is 14 residues. The germline CDR1 and CDR2 sequences are LGHDT and YNNKEL (reference sequence). The CDR3 loop is CASRAGADNEKLFF. The CDR3 DNA follows: TGTGCCAGCAGGGCAGGGGCGGATAATGAAAAACTGTTTTTT.

In DNA, the CDR3 is TGTGCCAGCAGTGACCAGGCCTCGAACACCGGGGAGCTGTTTTTT. Its protein is CASSDQASNTGELFF. This rearrangement joins TRBV25-1 to TRBJ2-2; D not resolved. Trimming pared 3 bases from V and 0 bases from J, leaving 8 bases between. Germline CDR1 is MGHDK and CDR2 is SYGVNS. There are 15 residues in the CDR3.

The count of this clone is one. V is TRBV28 and J is TRBJ2-2, with 7 bases fitting TRBD1. The CDR3 length is 15 residues. CDR1 and CDR2 from the germline V gene are MDHEN and SYDVKM. V lost 1 base and J lost 5; bases outside the gene matches: 4. The CDR3 sequence: CASSLLDRVTGELFF. The CDR3 nucleotides are TGTGCCAGCAGTTTATTAGACAGGGTAACCGGGGAGCTGTTTTTT.

The chain has TRBV30 and TRBJ1-2, with D unclear. This CDR3 spans 11 amino acids. Trimming took off 2 bases at V and 3 bases at J, with 4 bases between the two ends. Germline-derived CDR1 and CDR2 are GTSNPN and SVGIG (reference sequence). CDR3 protein: CAWSQYYGYTF. As DNA, the CDR3 is TGTGCCTGGAGTCAGTACTATGGCTACACCTTC.

A few counts support this clone. The chain joins TRBV7-8 to TRBJ1-2; 9 nucleotides align to TRBD1. Germline V lookup: CDR1 SGHVS, CDR2 FQNEAQ. The CDR3 loop spans 15 amino acids. V shed 0 bases, J shed 4 bases, and the junction held 3 bases outside the gene matches. The CDR3: CASSLAGTGTYGYTF. CDR3 in DNA: TGTGCCAGCAGCTTAGCGGGGACAGGGACCTATGGCTACACCTTC.

CDR3 sequence reads: CASTRNRGLEQYF. CDR3 nucleotides: TGTGCCAGCACCCGAAACAGGGGATTGGAGCAGTACTTC. The chain couples TRBV4-2 to TRBJ2-7; 7 bases align to TRBD1. This CDR3 contains 13 residues. The trim removed 7 bases at V and 7 bases at J, leaving 10 bases unmatched. Germline CDR1 and CDR2: LGHNA and YNFKEQ.

This rearrangement joins TRBV6-5 to TRBJ2-5; D may be TRBD2 (5 bases). CDR3 size: 14 residues. V lost 6 bases and J 2 bases, leaving 13 bases between the germline ends. Germline CDR1 MNHEY, CDR2 SVGAGI. This chain's CDR3 is CASSTRGLQETQYF. In DNA form, the CDR3 reads TGTGCCAGCAGCACCCGCGGGTTACAAGAGACCCAGTACTTC.

The V call is TRBV29-1, the J call TRBJ1-2, with 7 positions matching TRBD1. The CDR3 covers 12 residues. Trimming removed 6 bases from V and 8 bases from J; junction bases left unmatched: 9. CDR1 and CDR2 from the germline V gene are SQVTM and ANQGSEA. CDR3 DNA: TGCAGCGTAGAGAGAGACAGGGACGGCTACACCTTC. This sequence encodes CSVERDRDGYTF.

The V and J genes are TRBV10-3 and TRBJ1-2; D remains unclear. Germline V lookup: CDR1 ENHRY, CDR2 SYGVKD. Deletions cut 0 bases from V and 2 bases from J, with 16 bases between. The CDR3 spans 17 residues. This chain's CDR3 is CAISESLGREKNYGYTF. The CDR3 bases are TGTGCCATCAGTGAGTCGCTTGGGAGGGAGAAGAACTATGGCTACACCTTC.

The CDR3 sequence is CASRIGGYNSPLHF. CDR3 DNA sequence: TGTGCCAGCAGGATAGGGGGCTATAATTCACCCCTCCACTTT. This rearrangement joins TRBV6-5 to TRBJ1-6; weak D call: TRBD1 (6 bases). With 6 bases removed from V and 3 bases from J, the gap between germline ends came to 9 bases. CDR1 and CDR2 (germline): MNHEY, SVGAGI. The length of the CDR3 is 14 residues.

This chain links TRBV7-9 with TRBJ2-7; TRBD2 matches at 11 bases. With V trimmed by 7 bases and J by 6 bases, 8 bases remained unmatched. The CDR3 is made up of 14 amino acids. Germline loops: CDR1 SEHNR, CDR2 FQNEAQ (reference sequence). The CDR3 region is CASTQTSGISEQYF. The DNA for the CDR3 is TGTGCCAGCACCCAGACTAGCGGGATTTCCGAGCAGTACTTC.

The chain carries TRBV5-1 and TRBJ2-5, with D possibly TRBD2 on 5 matching bases. Germline-derived CDR1 and CDR2 are SGHRS and YFSETQ. The CDR3 loop spans 10 amino acids. V lost 7 bases to trimming and J lost 5 bases, with 6 bases between them. The CDR3 protein is CASRGETQYF. The CDR3 DNA is TGCGCCAGCCGAGGGGAGACCCAGTACTTC. Full variable domain (rest looked up from reference TRBV5-1 and TRBJ2-5): KAGVTQTPRYLIKTRGQQVTLSCSPISGHRSVSWYQQTPGQGLQFLFEYFSETQRNKGNFPGRFSGRQFSNSRSEMNVSTLELGDSALYLCASRGETQYFGPGTRLLVL.

This clone has only one observation. The V and J genes are TRBV7-2 and TRBJ2-5; 7 bases are shared with TRBD2. Trimming cost V 1 base and J 5 bases; bases outside gene matches: 13. This CDR3 spans 17 amino acids. Germline loops: CDR1 SGHTA, CDR2 FQGNSA. Here the CDR3 DNA reads TGTGCCAGCAGCTTAGTCGTTAGGCGGGGGTTCGGGGAGACCCAGTACTTC. Encoded protein: CASSLVVRRGFGETQYF.

This clone has a handful of counts. One end of the junction does not line up with germline, which may come from a read error. The gene calls are TRBV7-9 and TRBJ1-5; TRBD1 aligns across 8 bases. CDR1 and CDR2 (germline): SEHNR, FQNEAQ (reference sequence). CDR3 length: 15 residues. CDR3 DNA sequence: TGTGCCAGCAGTTTAGACAGGGGAGTCAATCAGCCCCAGCATTTT. Translating it yields CASSLDRGVNQPQHF.

This rearrangement joins TRBV27 to TRBJ1-5, with 10 nucleotides matching TRBD1. CDR3 length: 16 amino acids. In germline, CDR1 is MNHEY, CDR2 SMNVEV (reference sequence). Germline trimming cut 6 bases from V and 4 bases from J; bases unmatched to any gene: 9. Here the CDR3 reads CASRKTGGRGNQPQHF. DNA of the CDR3: TGTGCCAGCAGGAAGACAGGGGGCCGAGGTAATCAGCCCCAGCATTTT.

V usage is TRBV7-2 and J usage is TRBJ2-2, with a weak D call TRBD1 (5 bases). Between the trimmed V and J ends, which lost 5 bases and 4 bases, there was a span of 11 bases. This CDR3 has 14 amino acids. Germline V gene lookup returns CDR1 SGHTA and CDR2 FQGNSA. The CDR3 sequence is CASSPRGATGELFF. For the CDR3, the DNA is TGTGCCAGCAGCCCAAGGGGTGCCACCGGGGAGCTGTTTTTT.

J is TRBJ1-2 and V is TRBV6-2 or TRBV6-3; D uncertain. V was cut by 6 bases and J by 4 bases, with 15 bases left in between. Germline assignment: CDR1 MNHEY and CDR2 SVGEGT. The CDR3 is made up of 14 amino acids. Here the CDR3 DNA reads TGTGCCAGCAGCCTCCGACATGCCATCTATGGCTACACCTTC. It is translated as CASSLRHAIYGYTF.

The chain uses TRBV5-1 and TRBJ1-6, with TRBD1 matching over 12 bases. Unmatched junction bases numbered 8, after V lost 0 bases and J lost 10 bases. The germline V gene has CDR1 SGHRS and CDR2 YFSETQ. The CDR3 sequence is 17 residues long. The CDR3 region is CASSLAGQGAVWSPLHF. The CDR3 region has the DNA TGCGCCAGCAGCTTGGCGGGACAGGGGGCCGTATGGTCACCCCTCCACTTT.

The rearrangement joins TRBV5-1 to TRBJ2-3, with 9 nucleotides matching TRBD1. The CDR3 loop spans 14 amino acids. Germline CDR1 reads SGHRS; CDR2 reads YFSETQ. V shed 9 bases and J 7 bases; nucleotides not matched to a gene: 12. DNA for the CDR3: TGCGCCACCCGGTGGGAACAGGGGGCGTATACGCAGTATTTT. Translating gives CATRWEQGAYTQYF. The full variable domain, rest sourced from reference TRBV5-1 and TRBJ2-3, is KAGVTQTPRYLIKTRGQQVTLSCSPISGHRSVSWYQQTPGQGLQFLFEYFSETQRNKGNFPGRFSGRQFSNSRSEMNVSTLELGDSALYLCATRWEQGAYTQYFGPGTRLTVL.